The source of this T cell receptor beta chain is a study of T cell responses to AZD1222 COVID-19 vaccine. TCRdb's copy holds only in-frame clones and misses some; the assay was immunoSEQ multiplex PCR. Of about 120,000 clones in the sample, approximately 87% were seen once. Whole-study findings and limits: Across spike, vaccine-associated CD4 TCRs were found, dominant at 160-218 and 743-854. Possibly, clonal diversity was underestimated; donors were largely white British and included more females. Only after the peak T cell response were repertoires sampled.

Germline CDR1 and CDR2: MNHEY and SMNVEV (reference sequence). The CDR3 extends over 14 amino acids. V shed 6 bases and J 0 bases; nucleotides not matched to a gene: 4. About this clone: Its target is unknown.

The material sequenced was peripheral blood, taken on day 0 of AZD1222 vaccination. This chain uses TRBV27 with TRBJ2-7, with 8 bases matching TRBD1. The sequence was collected from an adult in good health. The CDR3 reads CASSRTGTSYEQYF. The CDR3, as DNA: TGTGCCAGCAGCCGGACAGGGACCTCCTACGAGCAGTACTTC.